This T cell receptor (beta chain) was sequenced during a study of blood T cell repertoires in COVID-19. About the study: Samples came from the United States, Italy and Spain, spanning acute and convalescent COVID-19. Sources were T cells, B-cell-depleted T cells, or PBMCs; the material itself was cDNA or gDNA.

The V gene's germline CDR1 is SGHTA and CDR2 FQGTGA. The CDR3 has 19 residues. The trim removed 5 bases at V and 5 bases at J, leaving 14 bases unmatched. Study processing details: Estimation of nucleated cell counts relied on the amplification of reference gene primers. Profiling relied on immunoSEQ multiplex PCR, and the TCRdb table lists in-frame clones only, not all of them. That table is the source of V, J and clone size, and D and trimming were worked out from the DNA. The profile covers roughly 100,000 clones, with roughly 80% appearing a single time and under 5.5% taken by the ten largest. The sample consisted of peripheral blood. This receptor was identified in a man aged 60-69 years with acute or convalescent COVID-19. This sequence joins TRBV7-3 and TRBJ2-2; 13 nucleotides agree with TRBD2. CDR3 coding DNA: TGTGCCAGCAGCCGAGGTCCGGGACTAGCGGGACCGTTTACCGGGGAGCTGTTTTTT. Translating it yields CASSRGPGLAGPFTGELFF.